A selection of T cell receptor beta chains follows, all from one sample in a study of spatial heterogeneity in lung cancer. TCRdb processed the 5' RACE reads anew with MiXCR; each CDR3 protein has one entry. The sample carries approximately 12,000 distinct CDR3 sequences, approximately 6% recorded once. Here the sequenced sample was normal lung tissue next to the tumor, taken at surgery. These receptor sequences come from a male donor with early-stage non-small cell lung cancer. Both conserved end residues are part of each CDR3. Only some rows state a clone size, as once, few, many or a class for expanded clones.

CDR3 protein | clone size | V gene | CDR3 length | J gene
CASSVVFRTVVDEQFF | many | TRBV9 | 16 | TRBJ2-1
CASSLGLATYYEQYF | - | TRBV5-7 | 15 | TRBJ2-7
CAISALGSYDEQYF | many | TRBV10-3 | 14 | TRBJ2-7
CASRGQGSPLHF | many | TRBV6-6 | 12 | TRBJ1-6
CASSAFPEQFF | many | TRBV2 | 11 | TRBJ2-1
CASSKMTENEKLFF | - | TRBV28 | 14 | TRBJ1-4
CASQGAHSTDTQYF | many | TRBV5-1 | 14 | TRBJ2-3
CASRRIGTGTEAFF | few | TRBV27 | 14 | TRBJ1-1
CASSRAGLLDTQYF | - | TRBV7-2 | 14 | TRBJ2-3
CASSLGAGGNTIYF | - | TRBV12-3/TRBV12-4 | 14 | TRBJ1-3
CASSFRSYLTDTQYF | few | TRBV27 | 15 | TRBJ2-3
CSATEGPVNSPLHF | many | TRBV20-1 | 14 | TRBJ1-6
CATSLGLAGLDPQYF | many | TRBV24-1 | 15 | TRBJ2-3
CASSSGSYNEQFF | many | TRBV7-2 | 13 | TRBJ2-1
CASSLVWTGEDEKLFF | many | TRBV7-9 | 16 | TRBJ1-4
CATSDHRAASSGANVLTF | - | TRBV24-1 | 18 | TRBJ2-6
CAWSVAGRQPQHF | many | TRBV30 | 13 | TRBJ1-5
CASSHDGQGGIGYTF | many | TRBV4-2 | 15 | TRBJ1-2
CASRPDLERAFF | medium-sized | TRBV2 | 12 | TRBJ1-1
CASSPGQGVYGYTF | - | TRBV12-3/TRBV12-4 | 14 | TRBJ1-2
CASSLAQGYRTEAFF | medium-sized | TRBV27 | 15 | TRBJ1-1
CASSPGRGANNQPQHF | medium-sized | TRBV27 | 16 | TRBJ1-5
CASSQAGQGPLDYGYTF | - | TRBV14 | 17 | TRBJ1-2
CSAQQDLNTEAFF | large | TRBV29-1 | 13 | TRBJ1-1
CSVQTGVNTEAFF | many | TRBV29-1 | 13 | TRBJ1-1
CSARDPSRGRGNTIYF | many | TRBV20-1 | 16 | TRBJ1-3
CASSLTSPLHF | many | TRBV7-2 | 11 | TRBJ1-6
CASSERASGYNEQFF | - | TRBV2 | 15 | TRBJ2-1
CAISLEERKTQYF | - | TRBV10-3 | 13 | TRBJ2-5
CAISGAERASTDTQYF | many | TRBV10-3 | 16 | TRBJ2-3
CSVTRDIDSGANVLTF | many | TRBV29-1 | 16 | TRBJ2-6
CAGGGGNEQFF | many | TRBV5-4 | 11 | TRBJ2-1
CASSESLGHEQYF | many | TRBV10-2 | 13 | TRBJ2-7
CASKREGLGEQFF | medium-sized | TRBV6-2/TRBV6-3 | 13 | TRBJ2-1
CASSLRPGGGPYNEQFF | - | TRBV12-3/TRBV12-4 | 17 | TRBJ2-1
CASTRDTQPAGYTF | many | TRBV6-1 | 14 | TRBJ1-2
CASSLGTARTGELFF | many | TRBV7-2 | 15 | TRBJ2-2
CASGLVLSNEQYF | many | TRBV12-5 | 13 | TRBJ2-7
CAIRGAGEGTDTQYF | many | TRBV10-3 | 15 | TRBJ2-3
CASSRLSGGYNEQFF | few | TRBV6-6 | 15 | TRBJ2-1
CASSTEGLAMETQYF | many | TRBV5-1 | 15 | TRBJ2-5
CASSMGQGAGEQYF | medium-sized | TRBV7-8 | 14 | TRBJ2-7
CASSKPGQGEWELFF | many | TRBV28 | 15 | TRBJ2-2
CASRVQGSGTEAFF | - | TRBV5-1 | 14 | TRBJ1-1
CASSEALSGPKPQHF | few | TRBV6-1 | 15 | TRBJ1-5
CASSLEGGNQPQHF | few | TRBV7-2 | 14 | TRBJ1-5
CASSPDEPGLVEAFF | many | TRBV27 | 15 | TRBJ1-1
CASSPTGTGVQPQHF | - | TRBV23-1 | 15 | TRBJ1-5
CAATPGPSANYGYTF | few | TRBV10-3 | 15 | TRBJ1-2
CASSIWGRLNTGELFF | many | TRBV19 | 16 | TRBJ2-2
CASRLTGRNTEAFF | many | TRBV7-9 | 14 | TRBJ1-1
CATSETGTQTDTQYF | medium-sized | TRBV24-1 | 15 | TRBJ2-3
CAWSGQGTNEKLFF | many | TRBV30 | 14 | TRBJ1-4